This T cell receptor beta chain is drawn from a study of blood T cell repertoires in COVID-19. Profiling relied on immunoSEQ multiplex PCR, and the TCRdb table lists in-frame clones only, not all of them. The sample contains a few hundred thousand clones, more than 70% of which appear only once. In germline, CDR1 is GTSNPN, CDR2 SVGIG (reference sequence). The CDR3 runs 16 residues. V shed 2 bases and J shed 6 bases, with 22 bases lying between them. The sequenced sample consisted of peripheral blood. This clonotype was sampled from a woman aged 45-65 years with COVID-19, enrolled during active disease. The gene calls are TRBV30 and TRBJ1-2; D gene uncertain. The CDR3, as DNA: TGTGCCTGGAGTCTTAGGGTTTTCGGGGTTTCGGATGGCTACACCTTC. This gives the protein CAWSLRVFGVSDGYTF.